This T cell receptor beta chain was obtained from a study of neurological immune-mediated disorders. V was cut by 2 bases and J by 0 bases, with 7 bases left in between. This CDR3 comprises 14 residues. Germline V CDR1 and CDR2: MNHEY, SMNVEV (reference sequence). Time point denoted: longitudinal time-point 3. This clonotype was counted many times. MiXCR was run by TCRdb on the 5' RACE reads, yielding one entry per CDR3 protein. The data contain tens of thousands of distinct CDR3 sequences, approximately 11% of them singletons. The chain joins TRBV27 to TRBJ1-1, with no clear D. Material: PBMCs. This clonotype was obtained from a male donor with HTLV-1-associated myelopathy (HAM/TSP). The CDR3 protein is CASSLNGMNTEAFF. CDR3 DNA sequence: TGTGCCAGCAGTTTAAATGGGATGAACACTGAAGCTTTCTTT.